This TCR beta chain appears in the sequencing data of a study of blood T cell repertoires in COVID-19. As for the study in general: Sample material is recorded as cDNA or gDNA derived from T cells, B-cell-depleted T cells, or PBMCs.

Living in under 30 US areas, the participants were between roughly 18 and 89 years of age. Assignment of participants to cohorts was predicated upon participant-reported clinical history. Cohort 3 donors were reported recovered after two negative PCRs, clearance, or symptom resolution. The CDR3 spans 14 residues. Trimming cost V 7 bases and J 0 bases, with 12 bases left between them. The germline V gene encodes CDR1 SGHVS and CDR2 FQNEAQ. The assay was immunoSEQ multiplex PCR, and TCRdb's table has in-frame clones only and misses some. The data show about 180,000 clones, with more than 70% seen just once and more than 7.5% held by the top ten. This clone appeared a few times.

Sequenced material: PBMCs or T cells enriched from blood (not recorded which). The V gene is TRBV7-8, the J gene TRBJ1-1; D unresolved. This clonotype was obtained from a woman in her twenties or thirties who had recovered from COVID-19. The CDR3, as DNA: TGTGCCAGCATCCTAAACCTTATGAACACTGAAGCTTTCTTT. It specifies CASILNLMNTEAFF.